The sequence of this T cell receptor (beta chain) was determined in a study of cytomegalovirus exposure and HLA in healthy donors (dated by TCRdb to about 2017). Regarding the complete study: An earlier analysis of several hundred of the donors reported under 300 Gb of sequence data and around 110 million unique TCR beta sequences obtained from some 170 million T cells. Approximately 300 gigabases of sequencing data and 80 million or so unique TCR sequences were included in an early release covering roughly 700 HLA-typed donors. The genetic ancestry cluster associated with self-reported Caucasian donors included roughly four fifths of the roughly 400 genotyped donors. The aim of the study was to test whether cataloging public T cell receptors could identify signatures of past pathogen exposure. Using immunosequencing, the study profiled T cell repertoires from about 610 subjects and related those repertoires to cytomegalovirus serostatus. Along with the approximately 700-subject first cohort, a separate validation cohort of about 110 different subjects was used. The study combined high-throughput TCR immunosequencing, statistical association of individual TCRs with disease status, and machine learning to predict cytomegalovirus infection status. A later analysis re-analyzed previously published TCR beta repertoires from 600 to 850 donors and added high-resolution HLA genotyping to study TCR occurrence patterns. Rather than using new phenotypic data, the later analysis identified candidate immune exposures from TCR beta sequences and from how often those sequences occurred across donors. An earlier analysis of some 600 of the donors applied high-throughput TCR beta sequencing to assess whether each TCR beta V gene segment acted as functional or pseudogenic. Donor age, sex, ethnicity and CMV serostatus were collected together with the repertoire data. Genome-wide SNP genotypes for about three fifths of the roughly 700 donors were used in a later genetic analysis, which treated that subset as a discovery cohort. All discovery cohort repertoires had been generated using a single sequencing platform. HLA typing included class I and class II loci at four-digit resolution. Typing coverage varied by locus: roughly 620-640 donors for A, B, C, DRB1 and DQB1; approximately 500 for DQA1; around 570 for DPA1; roughly 470 for DPB1. Five DR-DQ haplotypes were treated as single units for association and clustering because of strong linkage in the cohort. Among almost 400 genotyped donors of the cohort, an average of approximately 230,000 unique TCR beta nucleotide sequences were sequenced per donor, roughly 20% of them non-productive. Study-level results and caveats: In a later genetic analysis, a missense DCLRE1C variant was associated with V-gene and J-gene trimming of TCR beta chains, and the association was replicated in an independent cohort. Because counts were too low, roughly 18 rarely observed V segments, including chromosome 9 orphons, were left out of the earlier analysis of 587 of the donors. The cohort was sequenced for TCR beta chains only, and without alpha or paired-chain data the features that could be detected were limited. A further reported finding was that TCR beta sequences accurately predicted the HLA-A and HLA-B alleles for most subjects in the first cohort. According to a later analysis, most CMV-associated TCR beta chains appeared to be HLA-restricted, and the HLA associations seemed to be driven largely by CMV exposure. A later analysis reported that several top co-occurrence clusters appeared linked to parvovirus B19, influenza, CMV and Epstein-Barr virus. In a later analysis, the rate of TCR association differed among HLA loci, with DRB1 alleles having the most associated TCRs and HLA-C alleles having the fewest. A cluster of highly shared sequence variants was judged likely to be a technical artifact of the sequencing pipeline. Assigning TCR associations to individual alleles was difficult when HLA alleles, especially DR and DQ, strongly co-occurred. CMV serostatus was the only immune exposure information available for the cohort. In both the original and validation cohorts, the classifier was reported to diagnose cytomegalovirus status with high specificity and sensitivity. In the study, around 160 TCR beta chains were listed as associated with cytomegalovirus. At a false discovery rate of 0.05, a later analysis linked fewer than 20,000 TCR beta sequences to specific HLA alleles. In a later analysis, HLA-associated TCR beta chains were found to be more clonally expanded and to have lower generation probabilities than equally common non-associated chains. A few of the identified cytomegalovirus-associated TCR beta chains were confirmed in vitro to be specific for cytomegalovirus antigens. Because the 87-base-pair reads could not distinguish some IMGT-functional V segments, including TRBV6-2 and TRBV6-3, those segments were excluded. Correlated functional status among segregating V segments might be attributable to linkage disequilibrium, but an unknown experimental factor could not be ruled out. In a later genetic analysis, fewer N-insertions in productive TCRs were reported among donors in an Asian-associated ancestry cluster than the roughly 640-donor mean. Sequencing depth was assumed to be roughly uniform across donors in the presence/absence analyses, though that assumption may not hold. An earlier analysis of around 600 of the donors showed that most TCR beta V segments appeared in productive rearrangements either about 87% or about 30% of the time, which broadly matched IMGT annotations. HLA typing was unavailable for some donors at each locus, so association tests used only the typed subset. Most TCR sequences were seen in very few donors, while some public TCRs were found in many individuals. It was suggested by the authors that the approach could potentially be generalized to other disease states and immunological phenotypes.

As to this clone: Its antigen specificity is not known. No per-base quality is available; no much larger clone lies one base away.

Looking up the germline V gene (reference sequence) yields CDR1 GTSNPN and CDR2 SVGIG. After removal of 2 bases from V and 10 bases from J, the junction retains 10 bases not matched to a gene. Its CDR3 holds 13 amino acids, cysteine through phenylalanine. The only DNA kept is the CDR3, 39 bases in frame from the first base. The cohort was made up of 650 to 700 healthy bone marrow donors. At the time of sampling, all cohort members were nominally healthy, though unrecorded immune exposures were likely present. The donor was CMV seronegative and was included in the group of several hundred seronegative cohort members. Each donor provided a peripheral blood sample, and peripheral blood mononuclear cells were used for TCR beta sequencing. The Qiagen DNeasy Blood Extraction Kit was used to extract genomic DNA from the blood cell samples. Libraries came from the immunoSEQ multiplex PCR assay. For the multiplex PCR, a mixture combining 60 forward primers for TCR Vbeta segments and 13 reverse primers for TCR Jbeta segments was used. The CDR3 region of rearranged TCR beta genes was amplified from genomic DNA by a multiplex PCR assay. Amplified TCR beta libraries were sequenced as 87-base-pair reads on the Illumina HiSeq System. In the authors' own workflow: A later analysis tallied some 79 million unique TCR beta chains across the 666 repertoires, and some 12 million of those chains were shared by two or more donors. A nearest-neighbor algorithm error-corrected the raw reads and collapsed the reads into unique sequences, merging closely related sequences to remove PCR and sequencing errors. Alignment of CDR3 sequences to IMGT reference sequences was used to assign V, D and J gene segments. For a sequence to be retained, a match of at least six nucleotides to both a V gene segment and a J gene segment was required. Rearrangements were called productive when the CDR3 lacked stop codons and stayed in frame with V and J; all others were non-productive. CDR3 was defined according to IMGT convention as the region running from the second conserved V-encoded cysteine to the conserved J-encoded phenylalanine. The earlier analysis of around 640 of the donors excluded sequences that lacked an unambiguous match to a single V gene segment. An earlier analysis of 587 of the donors called V segments functional above 56.7% productive rearrangements and segregating when the between-donor standard deviation exceeded 5%. A statistical classification framework was built for diagnosing cytomegalovirus status from the catalog of TCR beta chain sequences. In a later analysis, V and J genes were assigned by comparing TCR nucleotide sequences against IMGT/GENE-DB human TR gene sequences. Using the TCRdist pipeline, a later analysis assigned CDR3 sequences along with most-parsimonious VDJ recombination scenarios. In a later analysis, every TCR beta chain was defined by the combination of its CDR3 amino acid sequence and its V-gene family, and reads without a unique V-gene family were dropped. As a way to deal with suspected cross-contamination and a sequencing artifact, a later analysis dropped hundreds of nucleotide sequences that were highly shared and had low generation probability. For each public chain, a later analysis derived a clonal expansion index from normalized ranks of inferred template counts within each repertoire. A later analysis computed generation probabilities with a VDJ recombination model fitted to out-of-frame rearrangements, and checked the results against IGoR. In a later analysis, hypergeometric tests were used to score TCR-TCR, TCR-HLA and TCR-CMV co-occurrence, with a repertoire-size bias correction applied to TCR pairs. In a later analysis, false discovery rates were estimated by permuting HLA or CMV assignments 20 times. In a later analysis, co-occurring TCRs were grouped with DBSCAN, and TCRdist sequence similarity was added when clustering was performed within HLA-allele-positive subsets. For co-occurrence clustering, repertoires with fewer than 30,000 or more than 120,000 public chains were excluded, along with a handful of repertoires with anomalous nucleotide sharing. TCRdb's version of the immuneACCESS table is confined to in-frame rearrangements and falls short of the full clone set. An unresolved V gene accounts for under half of the shortfall where checked; the remainder is of unknown origin. The D gene and trimming were derived from the DNA, and the V and J assignments and clone size from that table. In this sample the table shows 200,000 or so clones, approximately 79% of which occur a single time. Around 1.8% of the sample is taken by the ten largest.

The chain is made from TRBV30 and TRBJ1-1, with TRBD1 identical over 7 junction bases. The sequenced material came from PBMCs. This TCR derives from a man aged 18 to 29 in good health and CMV-seronegative. Here is the DNA: TGTGCCTGGAGTCCTACAGGGGAGGTTGGAGCTTTCTTT. This translates into CAWSPTGEVGAFF.